Sequencing of this T cell receptor (beta chain) was carried out in a study of CD8 T cells in ankylosing spondylitis. Study-wide findings and caveats: Typical of ankylosing spondylitis blood, it appeared, was a TCR beta motif of under 10 highly homologous variants.

The CDR3 contains 16 residues. The germline V gene has CDR1 MNHNS and CDR2 SASEGT. V was shortened by 1 base and J by 1 base, with 10 bases between the two germline ends. Turning to this clonotype: Its antigen is as yet unknown.

TCRdb called the 5' RACE reads again in MiXCR, with one record for every CDR3 protein. In the table there are a few hundred thousand distinct CDR3 sequences, approximately 20% of which are singletons. Sequences were obtained from blood, either unsorted or a sorted T cell fraction (not recorded which). V is TRBV6-1 and J is TRBJ2-2, with D perhaps matching TRBD1 (5 bases). The receptor was derived from a male donor with ankylosing spondylitis. This CDR3 reads CASSEVSRVNTGELFF. The CDR3, as DNA: TGTGCCAGCAGTGAAGTTAGCAGGGTGAACACCGGGGAGCTGTTTTTT.